In its sample, the clone carrying this TCR beta chain was seen a few times. Its cognate antigen is unknown. TCRdb's table, derived via immunoSEQ multiplex PCR, lists solely in-frame clones and lacks some. The sample includes some 290,000 clones, roughly 80% of them seen just once. The CDR3 is 14 amino acids. CDR1 and CDR2 (germline): SQVTM, ANQGSEA. J gave up 2 bases and V 7 bases, and 11 bases lay outside the gene matches. The entry originates in a study of Ad26.COV2.S vaccination and SARS-CoV-2 variants. Study details: Intramuscularly, Ad26.COV2.S was given either once or twice, 56 days apart.

Regarding the study as a whole: Breadth measured for non-spike TCRs was similar across vaccine and placebo recipients.

The treatment: 19 received Ad26.COV2.S at low or high dose, single or two shots; roughly 5 received placebo; per-sample allocation not given. Samples analyzed were those drawn on day 63 after the first vaccine or placebo injection. Cohort 1b enrolled adults aged 18-55 years in Boston. Specimen: peripheral blood, collected in a trial of Ad26.COV2.S vaccine versus placebo. The receptor's source is a person aged 18-65 years who received the Ad26.COV2.S COVID-19 vaccine or a placebo. The rearrangement links TRBV29-1 to TRBJ2-7, with 7 bases that match TRBD1. The CDR3 region is CSARSRQGTYEQYF. The CDR3 DNA reads as TGCAGCGCCCGGTCCCGACAGGGAACCTACGAGCAGTACTTC.